This T cell receptor beta chain was sequenced during a study of T cell changes during pregnancy in multiple sclerosis. The repertoire was sequenced with immunoSEQ multiplex PCR; TCRdb's copy has only in-frame clones and lacks some. The repertoire has tens of thousands of clones, 85% to 90% of them found once; the top ten carry 0.74%. This material consisted of CD4+ T cells from peripheral blood mononuclear cells, taken in the first trimester of pregnancy. The clonotype was recovered from a female donor in good health, enrolled as a control in a pregnancy study.

CDR3 bases: TGTGCCATCAGCGGACAGGGCGGCGACACTGAAGCTTTCTTT. Translating it yields CAISGQGGDTEAFF. This chain links TRBV10-3 with TRBJ1-1, with 8 bases that match TRBD1. This CDR3 spans 14 amino acids. Germline CDR1 ENHRY, CDR2 SYGVKD. Germline trimming cut 6 bases from V and 3 bases from J; bases unmatched to any gene: 6.